Following are 18 T cell receptor beta chains from one sample sequenced in a study of OX40 agonist ivuxolimab in advanced cancers. Profiled with immunoSEQ multiplex PCR; TCRdb holds only in-frame clones, not every one. The sample records tens of thousands of clones, about 81% being singletons. Sequencing used CD4+ or CD8+ T cells sorted from blood, obtained in a trial of the OX40 agonist ivuxolimab. The receptors stem from an adult with an advanced solid tumor such as melanoma, head and neck, liver or kidney cancer.

The chain uses TRBV4-2 and TRBJ2-1; 10 nucleotides line up with TRBD2. Germline V lookup: CDR1 LGHNA, CDR2 YNFKEQ. After removal of 9 bases from V and 4 bases from J, the junction contained 9 bases not matched to a gene. CDR3 length: 15 amino acids. CDR3 protein: CASTATSGDYNEQFF. The CDR3 coding sequence is TGTGCCAGTACAGCCACTAGCGGGGATTACAATGAGCAGTTCTTC.

The chain recombines TRBV29-1 with TRBJ1-1; no definite D call. From germline, CDR1 is SQVTM and CDR2 ANQGSEA. There are 15 residues in the CDR3. With 0 bases removed from V and 8 bases from J, the gap between germline ends came to 19 bases. CDR3 sequence reads: CSVEDVGTPGREAFF. CDR3 nucleotide sequence: TGCAGCGTTGAAGATGTAGGCACGCCAGGAAGGGAAGCTTTCTTT.

This sequence joins TRBV19 and TRBJ1-1, with a weak D call TRBD1 (5 bases). The germline V gene encodes CDR1 LNHDA and CDR2 SQIVND (reference sequence). The CDR3 is made up of 16 amino acids. V was clipped by 2 bases and J by 5 bases, with 18 bases between them. CDR3 DNA: TGTGCCAGTAGTATACTTCACCGGGACCCGGGAACTGAAGCTTTCTTT. It is translated as CASSILHRDPGTEAFF.

This chain joins TRBV27 and TRBJ2-3; D unclear. Germline V gene sequence: CDR1 MNHEY, CDR2 SMNVEV (reference sequence). CDR3 length equals 12 residues. Trimming took 3 bases from V and 4 from J, leaving 5 bases between them. This chain's CDR3 is CASSFSADTQYF. As DNA, the CDR3 is TGTGCCAGCAGTTTTTCAGCAGATACGCAGTATTTT.

Comments on this clone: The germline gene is not matched at one end of the junction; a read error may be the cause. This chain joins TRBV27 and TRBJ2-2; the D call may be TRBD1 or TRBD2 (5 bases each). The CDR3 covers 15 residues. Germline values: CDR1 MNHEY, CDR2 SMNVEV (reference sequence). DNA for the CDR3: TGTGCCAGCAGTTGGGGCCGAGGGTCCCCTGGGGCGCTGTTTTTT. Encoded protein: CASSWGRGSPGALFF.

This clone showed up just once. CDR3 sequence (DNA): TGTGCCAGCAGCTTAGAGGCCCCGGGACTAGCGAGTACAGATACGCAGTATTTT. It yields the protein CASSLEAPGLASTDTQYF. The chain employs TRBV11-2 and TRBJ2-3, with 10 bases fitting TRBD2. Losses at the gene ends were 0 bases for V and 3 bases for J; bases not matched to a gene: 9. The CDR3 has 18 amino acids. Germline V gene lookup returns CDR1 SGHAT and CDR2 FQNNGV.

The rearrangement links TRBV27 to TRBJ1-1; 8 nucleotides line up with TRBD1. With V trimmed by 2 bases and J by 5 bases, 7 bases remained unmatched. Germline assignment: CDR1 MNHEY and CDR2 SMNVEV (reference sequence). The CDR3 totals 15 residues. The CDR3 sequence: CASSLHPGGVTEAFF. For the CDR3, the DNA is TGTGCCAGCAGTTTACATCCAGGGGGCGTTACTGAAGCTTTCTTT.

This chain connects TRBV11-2 to TRBJ2-7; D remains ambiguous. The V and J ends lost 2 bases and 0 bases respectively, with 8 bases between them. This CDR3 has 14 amino acids. Germline V gene data show CDR1 as SGHAT and CDR2 as FQNNGV. CDR3 DNA sequence: TGTGCCAGCAGCTTAACACAGCTCTCCTACGAGCAGTACTTC. It translates to CASSLTQLSYEQYF.

This clone turned up a few times. The chain is built from TRBV7-3 and TRBJ1-2; D gene ambiguous. Germline V gives CDR1 SGHTA, CDR2 FQGTGA. This CDR3 has 10 amino acids. Trimming removed 6 bases from V and 7 bases from J, with 6 bases in between. The CDR3 DNA is TGTGCCAGCAGTCACAGTGGCTACACCTTC. The encoded protein is CASSHSGYTF.

V is TRBV11-2 and J is TRBJ2-3; 8 positions match TRBD1. Germline loops: CDR1 SGHAT, CDR2 FQNNGV. The CDR3 consists of 15 residues. V lost 5 bases to trimming and J lost 4 bases; unmatched junction nucleotides: 8. The CDR3 bases are TGTGCCAGCAGCCTTTACGGACAGGGAGCAGATACGCAGTATTTT. Encoded protein: CASSLYGQGADTQYF.

This chain joins TRBV27 and TRBJ2-7; a weak D match, TRBD1 (5 bases). Germline values: CDR1 MNHEY, CDR2 SMNVEV (reference sequence). The CDR3 totals 15 residues. Trimming stripped 0 bases from V and 3 bases from J, with 12 bases between. CDR3 region: CASSLSGQWDYEQYF. CDR3 nucleotide sequence: TGTGCCAGCAGTTTATCGGGGCAGTGGGACTACGAGCAGTACTTC.

This chain joins TRBV21-1 and TRBJ1-2. TRBV21-1 is termed a pseudogene. The CDR3 runs to 10 residues. The CDR3 spells CASRGDGYTF. In nucleotides, the CDR3 is TGTGCCAGCAGAGGGGACGGCTACACCTTC.

The V gene is TRBV11-2, the J gene TRBJ1-1, with 8 bases fitting TRBD1. Germline V CDR1 and CDR2: SGHAT, FQNNGV. This CDR3 spans 17 amino acids. V lost 4 bases, J lost 5 bases, and 15 bases stayed unmatched. This CDR3 is CASSSYDQGQGRTEAFF. In DNA form, the CDR3 reads TGTGCCAGCAGCTCCTACGATCAAGGACAGGGAAGGACTGAAGCTTTCTTT.

This chain joins TRBV2 and TRBJ2-2; D not certain. This CDR3 region has 11 residues. Looked up from germline, CDR1 is SNHLY and CDR2 is FYNNEI. Trimming removed 5 bases at V and 6 bases at J, with 4 bases between. The chain's CDR3 is CASSRPGELFF. The DNA for the CDR3 is TGTGCCAGCAGTCGACCCGGGGAGCTGTTTTTT.

In this sample, this clone is medium-sized (0.01 to 0.1%). This sequence joins TRBV2 and TRBJ1-6, with a weak D call TRBD1 (5 bases). Germline CDR1 SNHLY, CDR2 FYNNEI. The CDR3 is 15 amino acids. Trimming removed 5 bases at V and 9 bases at J, with 17 bases between. Written as DNA, the CDR3 is TGTGCCAGCAGTCCGGGACGGGGTTTATTTTCACCCCTCCACTTT. This gives the protein CASSPGRGLFSPLHF.

The V and J genes are TRBV6-5 and TRBJ2-2; no firm D call. The germline V gene has CDR1 MNHEY and CDR2 SVGAGI. This CDR3 has 14 residues. The V end lost 6 bases, the J end lost 0 bases, and 8 bases lay between the germline ends. This CDR3 reads CASRGRANTGELFF. CDR3 coding DNA: TGTGCCAGCAGAGGGCGAGCGAACACCGGGGAGCTGTTTTTT.

The J gene is TRBJ2-1, the V gene TRBV5-1, with 7 bases identical to TRBD2. The CDR3 contains 14 residues. The germline V gene has CDR1 SGHRS and CDR2 YFSETQ. V shed 5 bases and J 10 bases; nucleotides not matched to a gene: 12. This CDR3 is CASRVWRESEEQFF. The CDR3 DNA reads as TGCGCCAGCAGGGTATGGCGGGAGTCTGAGGAGCAGTTCTTC. Based on the CDR3 plus reference TRBV5-1 and TRBJ2-1, the full variable domain is KAGVTQTPRYLIKTRGQQVTLSCSPISGHRSVSWYQQTPGQGLQFLFEYFSETQRNKGNFPGRFSGRQFSNSRSEMNVSTLELGDSALYLCASRVWRESEEQFFGPGTRLTVL.

The gene calls are TRBV6-5 and TRBJ1-2; no definite D call. Trimming shortened V by 5 bases and J by 4 bases, and 11 bases separated the two germline ends. The CDR3 covers 13 residues. The germline CDR1 and CDR2 sequences are MNHEY and SVGAGI. This CDR3 is CASSVGSFYGYTF. CDR3 DNA sequence: TGTGCCAGCAGTGTAGGAAGTTTCTATGGCTACACCTTC.